This TCR beta chain is from a study of shared clonotypes between healthy human individuals. Sequencing was performed with immunoSEQ multiplex PCR; in TCRdb, only in-frame clones are kept and a portion is missing. Among around 1,900,000 clones listed, around 95% were seen once. Terminally differentiated effector memory CD45RA+ cells were left out of the naive CD8 fraction, which was CD45RO-negative and positively selected for CCR7. CDR1 is SNHLY and CDR2 is FYNNEI in the germline V gene. J gave up 9 bases and V 6 bases, and 12 bases lay outside the gene matches. The CDR3 has 14 amino acids. V usage is TRBV2 and J usage is TRBJ2-7; 9 nucleotides align to TRBD1. The sequence was collected from a young man in good health. Some clones in this sample may be carry-over from other donors' samples. Specimen: naive CD8+ T cells from PBMCs. CDR3: CASRGQGLVLGQYF. The CDR3 DNA is TGTGCCAGCAGGGGACAGGGTTTAGTTCTGGGGCAGTACTTC.